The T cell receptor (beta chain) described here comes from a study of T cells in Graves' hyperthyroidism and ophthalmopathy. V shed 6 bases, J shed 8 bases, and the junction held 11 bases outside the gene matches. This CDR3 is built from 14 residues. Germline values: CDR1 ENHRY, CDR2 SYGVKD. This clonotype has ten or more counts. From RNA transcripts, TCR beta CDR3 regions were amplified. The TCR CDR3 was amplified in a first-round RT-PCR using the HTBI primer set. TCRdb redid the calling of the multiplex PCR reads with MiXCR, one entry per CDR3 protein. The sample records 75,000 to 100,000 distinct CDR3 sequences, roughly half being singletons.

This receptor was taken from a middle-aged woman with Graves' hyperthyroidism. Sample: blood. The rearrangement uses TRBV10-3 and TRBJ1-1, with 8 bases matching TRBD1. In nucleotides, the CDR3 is TGTGCCATCAGCAGGGGGCTGGCATCTGCCGAAGCTTTCTTT. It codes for CAISRGLASAEAFF.